The 21 T cell receptor beta chains given below trace back to one sample, sequenced in a study of control samples from healthy donors and cancer patients. Repertoires were generated with immunoSEQ multiplex PCR, while TCRdb's copy carries only in-frame clones and drops some. The sample has 65,000 to 90,000 clones, around 93% seen once. The sequenced sample consisted of blood. The receptors were gathered from a young woman in good health.

J is TRBJ1-5 and V is TRBV30, with a tentative D call TRBD1 (5 bases). The CDR3 contains 15 residues. Germline CDR1 reads GTSNPN; CDR2 reads SVGIG (reference sequence). V was clipped by 2 bases and J by 4 bases, with 15 bases between them. In DNA form, the CDR3 reads TGTGCCTGGAGTCCCCCGGGACGTAGGAATCAGCCCCAGCATTTT. Residues: CAWSPPGRRNQPQHF.

This clone was seen once. V and J are TRBV5-1 and TRBJ1-1, with D uncertain. This CDR3 is built from 14 residues. Germline assignment: CDR1 SGHRS and CDR2 YFSETQ. V was pared by 0 bases and J by 1 base, with 7 bases between. The CDR3 reads CASSLDSKNTEAFF. CDR3 in DNA: TGCGCCAGCAGCTTGGATTCGAAGAACACTGAAGCTTTCTTT.

This rearrangement joins TRBV5-1 to TRBJ1-6; 9 positions agree with TRBD1. Germline lookup yields CDR1 SGHRS and CDR2 YFSETQ. The junction had 2 bases not matched to a gene; V was cut back by 3 bases and J by 7 bases. The CDR3 covers 14 residues. The CDR3 bases are TGCGCCAGCAGCTGGGGACAGGGAAATTCACCCCTCCACTTT. This translates into CASSWGQGNSPLHF.

This chain links TRBV14 with TRBJ2-5; 9 bases agree with TRBD1. V was pared by 5 bases and J by 5 bases, with 9 bases of the junction left unmatched. Per the germline V gene, CDR1 is SGHDN and CDR2 is FVKESK. The CDR3 contains 15 residues. Written as DNA, the CDR3 is TGTGCCAGCAGCAATCGACAGGGGGTGAGGGAGACCCAGTACTTC. Protein sequence: CASSNRQGVRETQYF.

In the case of this clone: Compared with germline, one end of the junction differs, possibly owing to a read error. This rearrangement joins TRBV6-2 or TRBV6-3 to TRBJ1-6; D is perhaps TRBD1 (5 bases). There are 14 residues in the CDR3. Germline CDR1 reads MNHEY; CDR2 reads SVGEGT. This CDR3 reads CASSMQGYSSPLHF. CDR3 in DNA: TGTGCCAGCAGCATGCAGGGCTATAGTTCACCCCTCCACTTT.

The chain couples TRBV10-3 to TRBJ1-1, with no clear D. The CDR3 length is 11 residues. V lost 10 bases to trimming and J lost 5 bases, with 11 bases between them. Germline V CDR1 and CDR2: ENHRY, SYGVKD. The CDR3 is CATGVRTEAFF. The CDR3 DNA reads as TGTGCCACCGGAGTAAGGACTGAAGCTTTCTTT.

This rearrangement joins TRBV30 to TRBJ1-1; D not certain. Trimming left V 2 bases short and J 1 base short, with 2 bases between. The germline gives CDR1 GTSNPN, CDR2 SVGIG (reference sequence). The CDR3 covers 11 residues. CDR3 bases: TGTGCCTGGAGTAAGAACACTGAAGCTTTCTTT. The encoded protein is CAWSKNTEAFF. The entire variable domain, with the rest obtained from reference TRBV30 and TRBJ1-1, is as follows: SQTIHQWPATLVQPVGSPLSLECTVEGTSNPNLYWYRQAAGRGLQLLFYSVGIGQISSEVPQNLSASRPQDRQFILSSKKLLLSDSGFYLCAWSKNTEAFFGQGTRLTVV.

This CDR3 is CASRAPGTMNEKLFF. In DNA, the CDR3 is TGTGCCAGCAGAGCCCCTGGAACAATGAATGAAAAACTGTTTTTT. J is TRBJ1-4 and V is TRBV6-5; D ambiguous. Trimming removed 6 bases from V and 5 bases from J, with 16 bases in between. CDR3 length: 15 residues. CDR1 is MNHEY and CDR2 is SVGAGI in the germline V gene.

The V call is TRBV14, the J call TRBJ1-2; TRBD1 agrees at 9 bases. CDR1 and CDR2 (germline): SGHDN, FVKESK. The CDR3 has 15 amino acids. With 4 bases clipped from V and 2 bases from J, the junction kept 5 bases outside the gene matches. CDR3 sequence reads: CASSRTGEWNYGYTF. CDR3 bases: TGTGCCAGCAGCCGGACAGGGGAGTGGAACTATGGCTACACCTTC.

The chain recombines TRBV5-1 with TRBJ2-5, with 12 bases that match TRBD2. The CDR3 runs 17 residues. V trimming: 1 base; J trimming: 2 bases; junction bases outside the gene matches: 6. Germline CDR1 and CDR2: SGHRS and YFSETQ. This CDR3 is CASSLSLAGGLQETQYF. The CDR3 DNA reads TGCGCCAGCAGCTTGAGCCTAGCGGGGGGGCTGCAAGAGACCCAGTACTTC.

J is TRBJ1-4 and V is TRBV6-1, with TRBD1 identical over 8 bases. After removal of 1 base from V and 4 bases from J, the junction contained 5 bases not matched to a gene. The CDR3 spans 16 residues. In germline, CDR1 is MNHNS, CDR2 SASEGT. CDR3 region: CASSEVPTGDNEKLFF. The DNA for the CDR3 is TGTGCCAGCAGTGAAGTGCCGACAGGGGATAATGAAAAACTGTTTTTT.

This CDR3 reads CASSPGTGVPDGYTF. DNA of the CDR3: TGTGCCAGCAGCCCTGGGACAGGGGTACCGGATGGCTACACCTTC. The rearrangement joins TRBV7-9 to TRBJ1-2, with 10 nucleotides matching TRBD1. The CDR3 is 15 residues long. Germline V CDR1 and CDR2: SEHNR, FQNEAQ (reference sequence). Trimming took 5 bases from V and 6 from J; bases not matched to a gene: 9.

V usage is TRBV28 and J usage is TRBJ1-2; possible D gene TRBD1, 6 bases. Germline assignment: CDR1 MDHEN and CDR2 SYDVKM. V was pared by 8 bases and J by 3 bases, with 10 bases between. This CDR3 has 12 amino acids. The CDR3 DNA reads as TGTGCCAGCGTTTCAGGGGACTATGGCTACACCTTC. Its translation is CASVSGDYGYTF.

The chain recombines TRBV6-5 with TRBJ1-5; D remains ambiguous. With 7 bases removed from V and 1 base from J, the gap between germline ends came to 11 bases. The CDR3 is 14 amino acids. Germline V gives CDR1 MNHEY, CDR2 SVGAGI. The CDR3 DNA reads as TGTGCCAGCACCCAATCCCCGAGCAATCAGCCCCAGCATTTT. Protein: CASTQSPSNQPQHF.

The CDR3 coding sequence is TGTGCCAGCAGTTCATGGGGTGGTAATCAGCCCCAGCATTTT. Translating gives CASSSWGGNQPQHF. This chain uses TRBV25-1 with TRBJ1-5; D gene unclear. The CDR3 sequence is 14 residues long. Trimming cost V 5 bases and J 4 bases, with 12 bases left between them. The germline V gene has CDR1 MGHDK and CDR2 SYGVNS.

The chain uses TRBV30 and TRBJ1-1; possibly TRBD1 for D (5 bases). From germline, CDR1 is GTSNPN and CDR2 SVGIG (reference sequence). The length of the CDR3 is 14 residues. V was pared by 5 bases and J by 1 base, with 14 bases between. For the CDR3, the DNA is TGTGCCTGGGGCGACAGCGCCTCGAACACTGAAGCTTTCTTT. It is translated as CAWGDSASNTEAFF.

CDR3 DNA sequence: TGTGCCAGCAGCTTTAGGCGGGATAGTGGAAACACTGAAGCTTTCTTT. Amino acid sequence: CASSFRRDSGNTEAFF. J is TRBJ1-1 and V is TRBV7-9; D not resolved. Trimming stripped 3 bases from V and 2 bases from J, with 16 bases between. CDR1 and CDR2 (germline): SEHNR, FQNEAQ (reference sequence). The CDR3 loop spans 16 amino acids.

This clone was observed a single time. The V and J genes are TRBV3-1 (or the pseudogene TRBV3-2) and TRBJ1-2; D uncertain. V was pared by 0 bases and J by 4 bases, with 12 bases between. CDR3 length: 15 amino acids. CDR1 LGHDT and CDR2 YNNKEL come from the germline V gene (reference sequence). CDR3 in DNA: TGTGCCAGCAGCCAAGAGCCACCCAAAGGCTATGGCTACACCTTC. Residues: CASSQEPPKGYGYTF.

The rearrangement links TRBV11-1 to TRBJ2-2; D remains unclear. The germline CDR1 and CDR2 sequences are SGHAT and FQDESV (reference sequence). V lost 2 bases and J 0 bases, leaving 10 bases between the germline ends. This CDR3 has 16 residues. CDR3 protein: CASSLMNSPNTGELFF. In nucleotides, the CDR3 is TGTGCCAGCAGCTTAATGAACTCGCCGAACACCGGGGAGCTGTTTTTT.

As DNA, the CDR3 is TGTGCCAGCAGCTTAGTCCCAGACAGGGTTTGGGCTGAAGCTTTCTTT. Amino acid sequence: CASSLVPDRVWAEAFF. V gene TRBV7-2 combines with J gene TRBJ1-1, with 7 bases identical to TRBD1. V lost 1 base, J lost 6 bases, and 11 bases stayed unmatched. Germline CDR1 SGHTA, CDR2 FQGNSA. This CDR3 is 16 amino acids long.

The chain carries TRBV7-2 and TRBJ2-1; a possible D gene is TRBD2 (5 bases). The CDR3 is made up of 15 amino acids. Trimming took 5 bases from V and 7 from J, leaving 18 bases between them. The germline gives CDR1 SGHTA, CDR2 FQGNSA. The DNA for the CDR3 is TGTGCCAGCAGCCATACTATCGGGAAAGGGAATGAGCAGTTCTTC. It translates to CASSHTIGKGNEQFF.